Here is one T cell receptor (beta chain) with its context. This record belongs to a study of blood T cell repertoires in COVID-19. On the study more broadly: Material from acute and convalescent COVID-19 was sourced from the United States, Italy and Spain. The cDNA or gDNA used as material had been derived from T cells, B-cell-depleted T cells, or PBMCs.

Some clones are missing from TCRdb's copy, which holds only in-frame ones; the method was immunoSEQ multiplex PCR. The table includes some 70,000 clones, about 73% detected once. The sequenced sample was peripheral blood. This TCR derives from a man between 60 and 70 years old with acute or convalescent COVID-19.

CDR3 in DNA: TGCGCCAGCAGCTCGGCGGGACAGGGAGGGGACAATGAGCAGTTCTTC. Translated, it gives CASSSAGQGGDNEQFF. J is TRBJ2-1 and V is TRBV5-1; 9 bases map to TRBD1. Germline CDR1 SGHRS, CDR2 YFSETQ. The CDR3 loop spans 16 amino acids. V was pared by 3 bases and J by 5 bases, with 9 bases of the junction left unmatched.